This T cell receptor (beta chain) was observed in a study of blood T cell repertoires in COVID-19. Study summary: PBMCs, B-cell-depleted T cells, or T cells were the source of the cDNA or gDNA that made up the material.

In assigning cohorts, the study relied on participant-reported clinical history. Of note for this clone: One junction end disagrees with the germline gene, perhaps due to a read error.

Clones were read by immunoSEQ multiplex PCR, and TCRdb kept only the in-frame ones, dropping some. Of around 250,000 clones listed, 84% are singletons. This sequence was found in a man aged 50-60 years who had recovered from COVID-19. The specimen was PBMCs or T cells enriched from blood (not recorded which).

The CDR3 DNA is TGTGCCAGCAGCTTAGACCCCTACGGACTAGCGCTAGCTTGGGGCTTC. It encodes CASSLDPYGLALAWGF. The V call is TRBV11-2, the J call TRBJ2-7; 9 bases align to TRBD2. Germline CDR1 SGHAT, CDR2 FQNNGV. The CDR3 consists of 16 residues.